The clone carrying this T cell receptor (beta chain) showed up just a few times. This specimen includes other DNA sequences encoding the same CDR3. This sample stems from a study of blood T cell repertoires in COVID-19. At the level of the study: Samples representing acute and convalescent COVID-19 were sourced from the United States, Italy and Spain. Nucleic acid was either cDNA or gDNA, and it came from T cells, B-cell-depleted T cells, or PBMCs.

CDR3 length: 13 residues. Trimming took off 3 bases at V and 5 bases at J, with 10 bases between the two ends. The authors' processing: From reference gene primer amplification, estimates of nucleated cell counts were derived. Here immunoSEQ multiplex PCR was the method, and the copy in TCRdb shows in-frame clones only, minus some. The V and J calls and clone size come from that table; D and trimming were worked out from the DNA. The data show over 85,000 clones, approximately 79% seen once. This clonotype originated in a woman older than 75 with active or convalescent COVID-19. This chain connects TRBV12-3 or TRBV12-4 to TRBJ1-1; the D is unclear. Sequencing was performed on peripheral blood. In nucleotides, the CDR3 is TGTGCCAGCAGTTTCCGGGGTGGGACTGAAGCTTTCTTT. Translating it yields CASSFRGGTEAFF.